This T cell receptor beta chain was sequenced for a study of CD8 T cells in Susac syndrome. The CDR3 runs 14 residues. The J segment lost 4 bases and the V segment lost 10 bases, leaving 9 bases of the junction unmatched. The V gene's germline CDR1 is LNHDA and CDR2 SQIVND (reference sequence). The authors reverse transcribed 0.5 to 1 ug RNA with random hexamers. The method of amplification for TCR beta CDR3 was immunoSEQ multiplex PCR, covering 54 Vbeta and 13 Jbeta. TCRdb reprocessed the immunoSEQ multiplex PCR reads via MiXCR and lists one record per CDR3 protein. The table shows some 130,000 distinct CDR3 sequences, with approximately 94% occurring only once. The multiple sclerosis controls, all treatment-naive patients, had relapsing-remitting disease that was stable or active. Bulk CD8+ and CD4+ cells came from magnetic negative isolation; CD8+ TEMRA by FACS.

Material: CD4+ T cells from PBMCs. This chain links TRBV19 with TRBJ2-2, with 7 bases matching TRBD1. The clonotype was recovered from a human donor with multiple sclerosis. The CDR3 sequence is CAMTRTGSTGELFF. Written as DNA, the CDR3 is TGTGCCATGACAAGGACAGGTAGCACCGGGGAGCTGTTTTTT.